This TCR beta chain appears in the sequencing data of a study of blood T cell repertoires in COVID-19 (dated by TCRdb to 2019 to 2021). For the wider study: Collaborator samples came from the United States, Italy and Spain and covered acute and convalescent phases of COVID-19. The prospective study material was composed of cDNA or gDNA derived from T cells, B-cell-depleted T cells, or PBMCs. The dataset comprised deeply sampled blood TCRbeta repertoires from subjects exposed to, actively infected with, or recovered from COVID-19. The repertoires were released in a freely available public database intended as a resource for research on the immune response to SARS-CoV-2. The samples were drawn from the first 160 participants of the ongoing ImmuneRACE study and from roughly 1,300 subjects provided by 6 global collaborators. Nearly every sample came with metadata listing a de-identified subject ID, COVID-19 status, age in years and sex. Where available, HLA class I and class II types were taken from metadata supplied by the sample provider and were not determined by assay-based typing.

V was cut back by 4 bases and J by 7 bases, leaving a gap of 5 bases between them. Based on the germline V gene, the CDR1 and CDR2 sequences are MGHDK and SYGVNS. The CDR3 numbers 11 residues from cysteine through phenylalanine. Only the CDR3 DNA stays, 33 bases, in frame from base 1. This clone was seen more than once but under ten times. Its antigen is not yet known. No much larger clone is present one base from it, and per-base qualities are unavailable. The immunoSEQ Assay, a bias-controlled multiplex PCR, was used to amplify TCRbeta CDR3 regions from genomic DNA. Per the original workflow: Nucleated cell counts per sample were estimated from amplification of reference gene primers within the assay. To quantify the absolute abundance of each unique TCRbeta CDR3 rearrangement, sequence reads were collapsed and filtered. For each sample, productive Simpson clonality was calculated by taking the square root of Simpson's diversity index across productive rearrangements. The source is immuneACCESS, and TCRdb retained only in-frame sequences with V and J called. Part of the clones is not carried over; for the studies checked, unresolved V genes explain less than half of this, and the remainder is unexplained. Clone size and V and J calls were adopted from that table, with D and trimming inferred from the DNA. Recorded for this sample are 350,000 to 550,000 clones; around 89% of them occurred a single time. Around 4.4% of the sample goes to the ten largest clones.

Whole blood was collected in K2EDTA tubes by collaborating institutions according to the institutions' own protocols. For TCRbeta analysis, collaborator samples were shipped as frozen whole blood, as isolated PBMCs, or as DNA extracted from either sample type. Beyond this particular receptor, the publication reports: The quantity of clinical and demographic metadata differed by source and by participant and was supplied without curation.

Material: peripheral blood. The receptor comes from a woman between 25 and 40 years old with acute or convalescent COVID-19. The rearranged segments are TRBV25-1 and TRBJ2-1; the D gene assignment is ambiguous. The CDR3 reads CASSVENEQFF. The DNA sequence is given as TGTGCCAGCAGTGTTGAGAATGAGCAGTTCTTC.